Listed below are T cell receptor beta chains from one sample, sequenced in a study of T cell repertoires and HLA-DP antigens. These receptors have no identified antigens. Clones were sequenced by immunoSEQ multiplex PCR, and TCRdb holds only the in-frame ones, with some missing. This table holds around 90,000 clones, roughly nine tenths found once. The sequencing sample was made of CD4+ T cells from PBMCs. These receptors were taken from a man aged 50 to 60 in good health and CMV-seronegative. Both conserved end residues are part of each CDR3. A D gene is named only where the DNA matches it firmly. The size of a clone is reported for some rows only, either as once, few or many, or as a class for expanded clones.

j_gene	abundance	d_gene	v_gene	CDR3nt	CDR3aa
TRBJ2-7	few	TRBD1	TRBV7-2	TGTGCCAGCAGCTCCTCTCGACAGGGGCTGTCCTACGAGCAGTACTTC	CASSSSRQGLSYEQYF
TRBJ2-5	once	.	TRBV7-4	TGTGCCAGCAGCTTAGTGGGGGGATTCCAAGAGACCCAGTACTTC	CASSLVGGFQETQYF
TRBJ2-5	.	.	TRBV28	TGTGCCAGCAGGGGTAGCGTCAACCACCCTGGAGAGACCCAGTACTTC	CASRGSVNHPGETQYF
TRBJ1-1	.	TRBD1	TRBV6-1	TGTGCCAGCAGTGAGCCCGGGACAGGAGCTTTCTTT	CASSEPGTGAFF
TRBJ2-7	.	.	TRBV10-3	TGTGCCATCAGTGGGACTGATTACGAGCAGTACTTC	CAISGTDYEQYF
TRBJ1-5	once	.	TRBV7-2	TGTGCCAGCAGCTTACAGAGCAATCAGCCCCAGCATTTT	CASSLQSNQPQHF
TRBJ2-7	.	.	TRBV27	TGTGCCAGCAGTTTAGAAGGTGAGGGGCCCAACGAGCAGTACTTC	CASSLEGEGPNEQYF
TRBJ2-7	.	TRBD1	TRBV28	TGTGCCAGCAGCACACACGGGACAGGGAGGTCTTACGAGCAGTACTTC	CASSTHGTGRSYEQYF
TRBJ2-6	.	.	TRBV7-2	TGTGCCAGCAGCTCTAGAGGTCAGGGCTCTGGGGCCAACGTCCTGACTTTC	CASSSRGQGSGANVLTF
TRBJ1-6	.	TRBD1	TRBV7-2	TGTGCCAGCAGCTTTATCCAGGGGGCTAATTCACCCCTCCACTTT	CASSFIQGANSPLHF
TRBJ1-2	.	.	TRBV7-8	TGTGCCAGCAGCTTAGGGGTGGGCACCAACTATGGCTACACCTTC	CASSLGVGTNYGYTF
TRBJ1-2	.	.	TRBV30	TGTGCCTGGTCCCCAGGTAACGTTAGGAATGGCTACACCTTC	CAWSPGNVRNGYTF
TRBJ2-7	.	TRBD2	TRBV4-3	TGCGCCAGCAGCCAAGGTCCTAGCGGGGACTACGAGCAGTACTTC	CASSQGPSGDYEQYF
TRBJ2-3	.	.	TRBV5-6	TGTGCCAGCAGCCATCCCGGACACGCAAACACAGATACGCAGTATTTT	CASSHPGHANTDTQYF
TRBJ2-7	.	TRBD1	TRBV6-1	TGTGCCAGCAAAGGACAGGGGGCGTCCTACGAGCAGTACTTC	CASKGQGASYEQYF
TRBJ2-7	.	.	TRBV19	TGTGCCAGTAGTTTGGAACTCGGCGAGCAGTACTTC	CASSLELGEQYF
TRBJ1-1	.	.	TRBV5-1	TGCGCCAGCAGCTTGGCGGGCAGGGAGAGGAGGAACACTGAAGCTTTCTTT	CASSLAGRERRNTEAFF
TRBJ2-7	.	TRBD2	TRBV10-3	TGTGCCATCAAGCCGGGGGGCTACGAGCAGTACTTC	CAIKPGGYEQYF
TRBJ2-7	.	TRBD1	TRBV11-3	TGTGCCAGCAGCCCCTCGACAGGGCCTGGCGAGCAGTACTTC	CASSPSTGPGEQYF
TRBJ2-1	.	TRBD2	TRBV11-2	TGTGCCAGCAGCTTAGACTCTAGCGGCTCCTACAATGAGCAGTTCTTC	CASSLDSSGSYNEQFF
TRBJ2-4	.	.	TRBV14	TGTGCCAGCAGCCAAGTACGGGGTGCCAAAAACATTCAGTACTTC	CASSQVRGAKNIQYF
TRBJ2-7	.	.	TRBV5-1	TGCGCCAGCGGGGCAGGGGACCGCTCCTACGAGCAGTACTTC	CASGAGDRSYEQYF
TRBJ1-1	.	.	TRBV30	TGTGCCTGGAGTGTACCGGGAGGGTCTGGTGAAGCTTTCTTT	CAWSVPGGSGEAFF
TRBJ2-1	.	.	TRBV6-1	TGTGCCAGCAGTCACCGGGGTGCCGATGAGCAGTTCTTC	CASSHRGADEQFF
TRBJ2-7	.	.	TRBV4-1	TGCGCCAGCAGCCAAGAGGATAAGAGCCGACTAGACGGGGACGAGCAGTACTTC	CASSQEDKSRLDGDEQYF
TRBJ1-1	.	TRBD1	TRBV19	TGTGCCAGTAGTCCGGGACAGAGGCAGAACACTGAAGCTTTCTTT	CASSPGQRQNTEAFF
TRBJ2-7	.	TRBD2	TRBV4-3	TGCGCCAGCAGCCTCGAGGGGCGGGAGAACTACGAGCAGTACTTC	CASSLEGRENYEQYF
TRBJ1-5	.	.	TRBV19	TGTGCCAGTAGTATACAGGGGACGGATCAGCCCCAGCATTTT	CASSIQGTDQPQHF
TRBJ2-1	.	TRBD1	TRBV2	TGTGCCAGCAGGGGACAGCAACGGAATGAGCAGTTCTTC	CASRGQQRNEQFF
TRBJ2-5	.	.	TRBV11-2	TGTGCCAGCAGAGGGCCAGAGACCCAGTACTTC	CASRGPETQYF
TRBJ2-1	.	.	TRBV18	TGTGCCAGCTCAGTACAGGGTGGGAATGTCGATGAGCAGTTCTTC	CASSVQGGNVDEQFF
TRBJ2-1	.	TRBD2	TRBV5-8	TGTGCCAGCAGCTTTGAGCGGGGGGGCTCCTACAATGAGCAGTTCTTC	CASSFERGGSYNEQFF
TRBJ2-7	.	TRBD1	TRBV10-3	TGTGCCATCAGTGAGCCAGGGACAGGGGGCTACGAGCAGTACTTC	CAISEPGTGGYEQYF
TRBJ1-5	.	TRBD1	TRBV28	TGTGCCAGCAGCCCCGGGACAGGGGATGATCAGCCCCAGCATTTT	CASSPGTGDDQPQHF
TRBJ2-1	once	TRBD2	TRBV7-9	TGTGCCAGCAGTCAGACTAGCGGGGGCTCTATTGGCGATGAGCAGTTCTTC	CASSQTSGGSIGDEQFF
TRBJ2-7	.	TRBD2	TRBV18	TGTGCCAGCTCACCGTCTAGCGGGAGTCCCGAGCAGTACTTC	CASSPSSGSPEQYF